A single TCR beta chain is shown here with its context. This CDR3 has 12 residues. Germline V gene data show CDR1 as MNHEY and CDR2 as SVGAGI. Trimming removed 4 bases from V and 10 bases from J, with 14 bases in between. This record comes from a study of technical replicates of blood from a handful of donors. The table came from immunoSEQ multiplex PCR; TCRdb's copy has only in-frame clones and leaves some out. The sample gives about 82,000 clones, 96% of which show up once; about 0.36% is in the top ten. The sequence derives from a human donor in good health. The chain combines TRBV6-5 with TRBJ2-7; D not certain. The material sequenced was T cells isolated from PBMCs. Here the CDR3 reads CASSSPSSRQYF. DNA for the CDR3: TGTGCCAGCAGTTCCCCGAGCTCGCGCCAGTACTTC.